This T cell receptor beta chain emerged from a study of blood T cells in healthy people across ages (dated by TCRdb to between 2015 and 2017). With respect to the entire study: Template switching captured roughly one uniquely barcoded TCR beta cDNA molecule per two T cells in model experiments. Four age groups were formed from the donors: young (average 16 years), middle-aged (just under 40), aged (over 55) and long-lived (around 82). The study measured age-related changes in TCR beta repertoire diversity using deep sequencing normalized with unique cDNA molecular identifiers. Two additional independent replicas of 1 million unique cDNA reads from the same blood draw were analyzed for two donors (one aged 18 to 30 and one aged 80 or older). To avoid experimental bias, donors of different ages were distributed randomly across sequencing lanes. General conclusions and limits of the study: Estimates of total diversity based on one million sequenced T cells were considered lower bounds and underestimates. Observed TCR beta diversity per million T cells fell roughly linearly with age, and a significant reduction was already apparent by age roughly 40. There was a strong correlation between observed TCR beta diversity and the percentage of naive T cells measured by flow cytometry. Donor CMV infection status was unknown, potentially confounding age-related changes in expanded clonotypes. Since profiling was done on bulk unsorted PBMCs, naive and antigen-experienced compartments could not be conclusively compared. Compared with the aged group, the long-lived group had more naive CD4+ T cells, fewer expanded clones and increased TCR diversity, a pattern suggesting age selection.

Receptor amplification or capture employed 5' RACE. The listed sequencing device is Illumina HiSeq 2500. The second PCR ran for about 6 to 12 cycles and used a J-beta primer mix along with a sample-barcoded 5' primer. A template-switch 5' adaptor carrying 12 random nucleotides introduced a unique molecular identifier onto each TCR beta cDNA molecule. At least 2.5 million CDR3-containing paired-end reads were obtained from each sample. First-strand cDNA synthesis was performed from all RNA using the Mint cDNA synthesis kit, with priming by a TRBC-specific oligonucleotide. Following uracil-DNA glycosylase treatment, a first 18-cycle PCR with universal primers M1SS and BC2_uni_R was performed on all cDNA. For the original study's pipeline: Normalization of each sample was performed by random selection of 1 million high-quality reads, each carrying a distinct molecular identifier. Reads sharing molecular identifiers were discarded rather than binned into consensus sequences. MiTCR, with a Q25 quality threshold and the strictest error-elimination algorithm, was used for CDR3 identification, clonotype clustering and error correction. Lower-bound total TCR beta diversity was estimated with a nonparametric unseen species model using Euler transformation. Using fastp trimming at Q25 and MiXCR clonotype assembly, TCRdb reanalyzed the public sequencing data and kept in-frame beta chains. A single entry per CDR3 protein holds the most common genes and DNA from its merged rows. The V and J calls, along with clone size, are taken from TCRdb and not from the paper's own processing. The sample yields about 1,500,000 distinct CDR3 sequences; 35% to 45% were counted once. The top ten clones comprise 7% to 9.5% of the sample.

Systemically healthy Caucasian individuals from Russia, 39 in total and aged about 6 to 100 years, were included as donors. Each donor gave about 11 milliliters of peripheral blood, drawn into EDTA-treated Vacutainer tubes. Ficoll-Paque density-gradient centrifugation was used to isolate PBMCs, with at least 6 million per sample. Trizol reagent was used to extract total RNA from the PBMCs, yielding at least 5 micrograms per sample. For every donor, an aliquot of PBMCs went through flow cytometry to measure the percentages of naive CD45RAhigh/CD27high T cells. Remarks on this clonotype: Its binding antigen is unknown. Base qualities are missing; no much larger clone stands one base away.

Including cysteine and phenylalanine, the CDR3 has 15 amino acids. Kept here is only the CDR3 DNA, which spans 45 bases and is read in frame from base 1. For this chain, trimming is 3 bases at the V end and 11 bases at the J end, and the number of junction bases without a gene match is 15. Looking up the germline V gene yields CDR1 KGHSH and CDR2 LQKENI. The receptor was isolated from a woman in her late teens or twenties in good health. The sequencing sample was made of blood. This receptor chain uses TRBV18 and TRBJ2-5; TRBD1 fits 7 bases in the junction. The bases are TGTGCCAGCTCACCGACGACAGGGACCAACAATGAGCAGTACTTC. It is translated as CASSPTTGTNNEQYF.